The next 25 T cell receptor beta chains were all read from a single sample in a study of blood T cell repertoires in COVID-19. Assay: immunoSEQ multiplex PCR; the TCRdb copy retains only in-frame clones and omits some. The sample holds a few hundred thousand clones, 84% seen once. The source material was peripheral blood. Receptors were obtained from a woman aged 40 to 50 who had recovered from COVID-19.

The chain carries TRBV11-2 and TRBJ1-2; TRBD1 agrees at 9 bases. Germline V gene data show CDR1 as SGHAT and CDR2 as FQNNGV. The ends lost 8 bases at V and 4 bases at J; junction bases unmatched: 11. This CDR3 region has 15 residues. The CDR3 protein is CASRTPGQGFYGYTF. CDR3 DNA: TGTGCCAGCCGAACGCCGGGACAGGGATTCTATGGCTACACCTTC.

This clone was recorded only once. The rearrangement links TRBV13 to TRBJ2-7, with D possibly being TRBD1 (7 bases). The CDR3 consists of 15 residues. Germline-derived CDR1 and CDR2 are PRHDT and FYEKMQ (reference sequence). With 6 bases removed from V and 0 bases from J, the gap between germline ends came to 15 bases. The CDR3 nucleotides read TGTGCCAGCAGAAGACAGGGAGGAGGCTCCTACGAGCAGTACTTC. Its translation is CASRRQGGGSYEQYF.

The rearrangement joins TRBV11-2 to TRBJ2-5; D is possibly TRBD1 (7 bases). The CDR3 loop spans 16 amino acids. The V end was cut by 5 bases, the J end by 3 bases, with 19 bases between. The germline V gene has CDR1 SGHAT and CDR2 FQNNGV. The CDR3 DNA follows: TGTGCCAGCAGCCAGGGACAGCGGGTAGGGGAAGAGACCCAGTACTTC. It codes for CASSQGQRVGEETQYF.

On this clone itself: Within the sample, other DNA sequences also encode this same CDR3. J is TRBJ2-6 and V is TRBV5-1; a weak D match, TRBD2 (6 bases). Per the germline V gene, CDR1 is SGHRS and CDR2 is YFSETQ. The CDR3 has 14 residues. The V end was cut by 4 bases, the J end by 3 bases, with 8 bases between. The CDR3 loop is CASSRGSGANVLTF. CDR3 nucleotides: TGCGCCAGCAGCCGGGGGAGTGGGGCCAACGTCCTGACTTTC.

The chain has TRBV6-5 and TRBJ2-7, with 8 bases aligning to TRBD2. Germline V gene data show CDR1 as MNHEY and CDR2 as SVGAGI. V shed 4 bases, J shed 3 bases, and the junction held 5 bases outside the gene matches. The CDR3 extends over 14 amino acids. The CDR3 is CASSSPGGDYEQYF. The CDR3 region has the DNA TGTGCCAGCAGTTCCCCCGGGGGGGACTACGAGCAGTACTTC.

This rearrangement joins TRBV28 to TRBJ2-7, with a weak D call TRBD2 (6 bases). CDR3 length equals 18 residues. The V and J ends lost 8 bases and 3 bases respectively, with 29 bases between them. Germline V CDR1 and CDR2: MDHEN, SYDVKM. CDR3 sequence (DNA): TGTGCCAGCGAGCCCCTCCGGGGAGGTCCAAAAGCCTTCTACGAGCAGTACTTC. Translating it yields CASEPLRGGPKAFYEQYF.

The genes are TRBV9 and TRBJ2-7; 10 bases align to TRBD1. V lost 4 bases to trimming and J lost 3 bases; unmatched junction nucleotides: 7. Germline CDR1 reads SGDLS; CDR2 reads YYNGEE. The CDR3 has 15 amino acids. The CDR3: CASSINDRGRYEQYF. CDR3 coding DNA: TGTGCCAGCAGCATTAACGACAGGGGGCGCTACGAGCAGTACTTC.

Here the CDR3 reads CASSPSHRGIGEQYF. In nucleotides, the CDR3 is TGTGCCAGCAGCCCCAGTCACAGGGGGATAGGGGAGCAGTACTTC. This chain links TRBV6-5 with TRBJ2-7; 8 positions agree with TRBD1. Germline V gene data show CDR1 as MNHEY and CDR2 as SVGAGI. The length of the CDR3 is 15 residues. V lost 6 bases and J lost 7; bases outside the gene matches: 14.

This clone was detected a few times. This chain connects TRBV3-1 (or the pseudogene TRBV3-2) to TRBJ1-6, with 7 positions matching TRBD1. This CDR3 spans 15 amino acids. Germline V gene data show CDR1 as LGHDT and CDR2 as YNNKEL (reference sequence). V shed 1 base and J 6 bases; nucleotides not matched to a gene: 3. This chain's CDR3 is CASSQVYRGNSPLHF. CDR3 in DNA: TGTGCCAGCAGCCAAGTGTACAGGGGTAATTCACCCCTCCACTTT.

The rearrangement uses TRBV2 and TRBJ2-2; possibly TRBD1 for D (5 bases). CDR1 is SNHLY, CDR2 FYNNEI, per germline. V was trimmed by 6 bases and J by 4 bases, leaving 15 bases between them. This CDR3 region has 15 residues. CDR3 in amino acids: CASRNQGVGTGELFF. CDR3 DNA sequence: TGTGCCAGCAGGAACCAGGGCGTGGGCACCGGGGAGCTGTTTTTT.

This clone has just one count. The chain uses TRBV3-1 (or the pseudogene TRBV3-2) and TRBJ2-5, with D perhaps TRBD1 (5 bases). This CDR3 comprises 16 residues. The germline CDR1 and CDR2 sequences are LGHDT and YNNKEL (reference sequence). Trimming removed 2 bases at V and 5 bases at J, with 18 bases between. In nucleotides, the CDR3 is TGTGCCAGCAGCCAATCTGGTGGGGCCATCCGGGAGACCCAGTACTTC. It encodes CASSQSGGAIRETQYF.

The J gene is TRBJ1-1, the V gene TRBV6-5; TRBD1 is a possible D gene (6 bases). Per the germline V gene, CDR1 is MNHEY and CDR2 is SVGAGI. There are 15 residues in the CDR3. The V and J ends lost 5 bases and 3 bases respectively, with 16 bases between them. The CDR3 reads CASSKAQGGYTEAFF. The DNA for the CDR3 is TGTGCCAGCAGTAAGGCACAGGGAGGGTACACTGAAGCTTTCTTT.

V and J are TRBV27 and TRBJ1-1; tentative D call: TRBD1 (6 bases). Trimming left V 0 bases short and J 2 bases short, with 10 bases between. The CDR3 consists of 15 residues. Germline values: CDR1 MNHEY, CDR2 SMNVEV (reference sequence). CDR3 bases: TGTGCCAGCAGTTTATCTGGACAGAGCAACACTGAAGCTTTCTTT. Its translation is CASSLSGQSNTEAFF.

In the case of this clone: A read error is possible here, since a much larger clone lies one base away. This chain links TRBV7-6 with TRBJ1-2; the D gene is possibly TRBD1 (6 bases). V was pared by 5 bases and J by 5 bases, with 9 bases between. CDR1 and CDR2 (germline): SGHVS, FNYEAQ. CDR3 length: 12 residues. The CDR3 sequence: CASSQGQYGYTF. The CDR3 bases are TGTGCCAGCAGCCAAGGACAGTATGGCTACACCTTC.

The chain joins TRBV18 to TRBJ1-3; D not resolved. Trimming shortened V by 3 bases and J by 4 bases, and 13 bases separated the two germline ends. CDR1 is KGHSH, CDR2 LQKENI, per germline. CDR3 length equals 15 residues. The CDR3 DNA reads TGTGCCAGCTCACCTTCCGAGGGATCCGGAAACACCATATATTTT. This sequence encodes CASSPSEGSGNTIYF.

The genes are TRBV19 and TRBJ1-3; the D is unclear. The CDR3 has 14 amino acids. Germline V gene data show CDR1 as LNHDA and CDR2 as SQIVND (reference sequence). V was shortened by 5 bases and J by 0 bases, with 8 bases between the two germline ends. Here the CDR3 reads CASSEQSSGNTIYF. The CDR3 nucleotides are TGTGCCAGTAGTGAACAGAGCTCTGGAAACACCATATATTTT.

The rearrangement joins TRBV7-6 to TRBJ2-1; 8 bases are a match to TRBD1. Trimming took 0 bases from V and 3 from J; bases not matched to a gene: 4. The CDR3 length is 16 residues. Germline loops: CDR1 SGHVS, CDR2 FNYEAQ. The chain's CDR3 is CASSLATGALYNEQFF. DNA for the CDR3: TGTGCCAGCAGCTTAGCGACAGGGGCACTCTACAATGAGCAGTTCTTC. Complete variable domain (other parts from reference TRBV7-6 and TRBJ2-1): GAGVSQSPRYKVTKRGQDVALRCDPISGHVSLYWYRQALGQGPEFLTYFNYEAQQDKSGLPNDRFSAERPEGSISTLTIQRTEQRDSAMYRCASSLATGALYNEQFFGPGTRLTVL.

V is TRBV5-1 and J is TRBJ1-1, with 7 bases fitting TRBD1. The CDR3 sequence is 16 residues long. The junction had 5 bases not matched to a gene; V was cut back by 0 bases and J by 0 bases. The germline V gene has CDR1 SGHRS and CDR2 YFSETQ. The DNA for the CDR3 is TGCGCCAGCAGCTTGGTGACAGGGCCTATGAACACTGAAGCTTTCTTT. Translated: CASSLVTGPMNTEAFF.

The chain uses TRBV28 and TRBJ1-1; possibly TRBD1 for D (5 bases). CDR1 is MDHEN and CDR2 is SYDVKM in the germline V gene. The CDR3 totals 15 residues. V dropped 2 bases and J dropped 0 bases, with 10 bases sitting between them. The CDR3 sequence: CASSLQQEMNTEAFF. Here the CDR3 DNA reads TGTGCCAGCAGTTTACAACAGGAGATGAACACTGAAGCTTTCTTT.

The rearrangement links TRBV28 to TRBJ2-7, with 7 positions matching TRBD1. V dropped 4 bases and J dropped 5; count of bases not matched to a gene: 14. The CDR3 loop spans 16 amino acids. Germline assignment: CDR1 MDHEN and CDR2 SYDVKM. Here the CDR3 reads CASSSQTGTTLDEQYF. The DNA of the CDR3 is TGTGCCAGCAGTTCTCAGACAGGGACCACACTCGACGAGCAGTACTTC.

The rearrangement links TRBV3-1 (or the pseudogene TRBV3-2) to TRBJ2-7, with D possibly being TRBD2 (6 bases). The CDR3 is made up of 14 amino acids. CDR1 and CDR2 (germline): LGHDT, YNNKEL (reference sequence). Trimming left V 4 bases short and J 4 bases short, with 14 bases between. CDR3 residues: CASSLRGGGYEQYF. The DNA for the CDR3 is TGTGCCAGCAGCCTGCGGGGTGGCGGGTACGAGCAGTACTTC.

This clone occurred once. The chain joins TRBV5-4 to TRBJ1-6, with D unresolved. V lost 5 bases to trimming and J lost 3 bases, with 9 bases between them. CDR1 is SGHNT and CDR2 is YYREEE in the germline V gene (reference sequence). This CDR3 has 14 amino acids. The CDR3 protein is CASRMADYNSPLHF. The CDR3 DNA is TGTGCCAGCAGGATGGCCGACTATAATTCACCCCTCCACTTT.

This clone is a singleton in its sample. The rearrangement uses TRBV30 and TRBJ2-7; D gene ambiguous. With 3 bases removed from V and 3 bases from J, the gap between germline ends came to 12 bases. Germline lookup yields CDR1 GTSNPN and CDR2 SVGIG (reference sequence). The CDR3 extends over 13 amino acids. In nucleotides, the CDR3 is TGTGCCTGGAGAGGCATCCTAGACTACGAGCAGTACTTC. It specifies CAWRGILDYEQYF.

DNA for the CDR3: TGTGCCAGCAGAGAGGGCGTTCATTCACCCCTCCACTTT. Protein: CASREGVHSPLHF. The chain has TRBV28 and TRBJ1-6; no firm D call. Between the trimmed V and J ends, which lost 6 bases and 8 bases, there was a span of 11 bases. CDR1 MDHEN and CDR2 SYDVKM come from the germline V gene. The CDR3 is 13 amino acids.

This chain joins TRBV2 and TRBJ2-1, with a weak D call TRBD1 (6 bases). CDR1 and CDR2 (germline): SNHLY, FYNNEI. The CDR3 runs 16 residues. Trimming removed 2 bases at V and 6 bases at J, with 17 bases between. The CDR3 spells CASSELGSSGANEQFF. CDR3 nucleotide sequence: TGTGCCAGCAGTGAATTGGGGTCCTCAGGGGCCAATGAGCAGTTCTTC.